Included here is one T cell receptor (beta chain) sequence, with context. In the source study's methods: Nucleated cell number was recorded as an estimate derived from reference gene primer amplification. The assay was immunoSEQ multiplex PCR, and TCRdb's table has in-frame clones only and misses some. V, J and clone size are those of that table, while D and trimming were read from the DNA. The repertoire consists of about 11,000 clones, with 70% to 90% occurring once and the leading ten covering about 33%. This entry comes from a study of blood T cell repertoires in COVID-19. Study information: Acute-phase and convalescent COVID-19 samples originated in the United States, Italy and Spain. T cells, B-cell-depleted T cells, or PBMCs provided the cDNA or gDNA that served as material.

The sequence was collected from a man aged 45-65 years with active COVID-19. The sample consisted of peripheral blood.

The CDR3 DNA sequence: TGTGCCAGCAGTTTATTCTTGAACACTGAAGCTTTCTTT. Translation: CASSLFLNTEAFF. J is TRBJ1-1 and V is TRBV27; D is unclear. V was shortened by 1 base and J by 0 bases, with 3 bases between the two germline ends. Germline V gives CDR1 MNHEY, CDR2 SMNVEV (reference sequence). This CDR3 region has 13 residues.